This TCR beta chain appears in the sequencing data of a study of shared clonotypes between healthy human individuals. Study information: Sampling drew on donors who were a couple of women and three men aged 18 to 49.

The CDR3 runs 16 residues. The V gene lost 4 bases and the J gene lost 3 bases, with 16 bases spanning the gap. Germline CDR1 and CDR2: MGHDK and SYGVNS. In the original processing: With immunoSEQ giving junction-only sequences and no quality scores, filtering differed. The assay was immunoSEQ multiplex PCR, and TCRdb's table has in-frame clones only and misses some. D and trimming were read from the DNA, whereas the V and J calls and clone size are those reported in that table. The table has around 560,000 clones, approximately 96% seen once. Naive CD8 cells lacked CD45RO, underwent positive selection for CCR7 and left out terminally differentiated effector memory CD45RA+ cells. Study-wide results and limits: For sorted subsets, rarefaction showed incomplete sequencing despite large depth. Between several donors, naive CD4 clonotypes were shared at a level of about 5.3%.

As regards this clone: Antigen unknown.

V and J are TRBV25-1 and TRBJ2-1, with D hard to call. Sequencing was done on a sample of naive CD8+ T cells sorted from blood. This TCR derives from a woman aged 30 to 39 in good health. Here the CDR3 DNA reads TGTGCCAGCAGTGCCGCGATGCCGGTTTTCTACAATGAGCAGTTCTTC. As protein: CASSAAMPVFYNEQFF.